This T cell receptor (beta chain) was sequenced in a study of T cell repertoires in cytomegalovirus infection. Overall study: Matching HLA type, along with CMV infection, was indicated by public TCR beta signatures. Study results and caveats: In two of eight donors, the top clonotype was HLA-C-restricted CMV-specific. The cumulative frequency of public TCR beta families identified carriers of CMV plus the relevant HLA.

Many counts were recorded for this clonotype. Its target is not known. TCRdb reprocessed the reads with MiXCR, giving one entry per CDR3 protein. The sample contains around 440,000 distinct CDR3 sequences, approximately 10% of which appear only once. The germline gives CDR1 SGHVS, CDR2 FQNEAQ. The CDR3 is made up of 13 amino acids. V lost 5 bases to trimming and J lost 4 bases, with 11 bases between them. The sample taken for sequencing was PBMCs. This TCR was recovered from a human donor in good health (CMV status not recorded). Some clones in this sample may be carry-over from other donors' samples. The chain recombines TRBV7-8 with TRBJ1-2, with D perhaps TRBD1 (5 bases). This CDR3 is CASSRTGTYGYTF. The CDR3 nucleotides are TGTGCCAGCAGCAGGACCGGGACCTATGGCTACACCTTC.